Listed below are T cell receptor beta chains from one sample, sequenced in a study of cytomegalovirus exposure and HLA in healthy donors. Clones were read by immunoSEQ multiplex PCR, and TCRdb kept only the in-frame ones, dropping some. The sample consists of about 250,000 clones, about three quarters of them appearing once. The specimen was PBMCs. These TCRs come from a boy aged 5-17 years in good health and CMV-seronegative. CDR3s include the opening cysteine and the closing phenylalanine or tryptophan. A D gene is named only where the DNA matches it firmly. Expanded clones are given a class, and other clones once, few, many or no size at all.

>TRBV7-8|NA|TRBD1|TRBJ2-7
TGTGCCAGCAGCCGCCGGGACAGGGGTAACGAGCAGTACTTC
CASSRRDRGNEQYF
>TRBV15|NA|TRBD1|TRBJ1-2
TGTGCCACCAGCAGTGGATTACAGGGGGCGCCCCTTGGCTACACCTTC
CATSSGLQGAPLGYTF
>TRBV7-9|NA|TRBD1|TRBJ1-1
TGTGCCAGCAGCTTTGGACAGGCTGAAGCTTTCTTT
CASSFGQAEAFF
>TRBV7-7|NA|NA|TRBJ2-7
TGTGCTAGCAGCCCGAACGGGGGCTCCTACGAGCAGTACTTC
CASSPNGGSYEQYF
>TRBV30|NA|NA|TRBJ2-7
TGTGCCTGGAGTGCAGGATACGAGCAGTACTTC
CAWSAGYEQYF
>TRBV11-2|NA|NA|TRBJ2-7
TGTGCCAGCAGCCCTACTGGAGGGTACTACGAGCAGTACTTC
CASSPTGGYYEQYF
>TRBV6-1|NA|TRBD2|TRBJ2-1
TGTGCCAGCAGCAGACTAGCGGGATTGCAAGTTGAGCAGTTCTTC
CASSRLAGLQVEQFF
>TRBV5-4|NA|TRBD1|TRBJ1-3
TGTGCCAGCAGTTCCGGACAGGGGGCTGGAAACACCATATATTTT
CASSSGQGAGNTIYF
>TRBV6-5|NA|TRBD2|TRBJ2-3
TGTGCCAGCAGCGCGGGAGCTAACACAGATACGCAGTATTTT
CASSAGANTDTQYF
>TRBV7-2|NA|NA|TRBJ1-2
TGTGCCAGCAGCTTAGAACGGGGAGGCTATGGCTACACCTTC
CASSLERGGYGYTF
>TRBV7-9|once|NA|TRBJ2-7
TGTGCCAGCAGCTTAGGGTGGCAGGGGCAAACAGAATACTTC
CASSLGWQGQTEYF